This T cell receptor beta chain was retrieved from a study of CXCR3-negative and CXCR3-positive naive CD8 T cells. With UMI labels, 5' RACE was used to prepare the TRB cDNA libraries. After re-calling the 5' RACE reads, TCRdb lists one entry per CDR3 protein, DNA absent. The ten most abundant clones cover nearly 0.5% of a sample with some 130,000 distinct CDR3 sequences. The study, taken as a whole, reports: Each naive subset displayed comparably high diversity, whereas memory CD8+ cells displayed much lower diversity.

Concerning this clonotype itself: Antigen unknown.

Per CD8+ T cell subset, triplicate sorts of fewer than 350,000 cells each were done. Naive cells were sorted as CD45RO-, CCR7+, CD27+ and CD95-. CDR3 length equals 11 residues. CDR1 SQVTM and CDR2 ANQGSEA come from the germline V gene. The TCR originated in a human donor in good health. Some clones in this sample may be carry-over from other donors' samples. The sequencing input was naive CXCR3- CD8+ T cells from blood. Subset meaning: CD45RO-CCR7+CD27+CD95- naive CD8+ T cells lacking CXCR3 (TNR3-). This chain uses TRBV29-1 with TRBJ1-2. CDR3 loop: CSVRITYGYTF.